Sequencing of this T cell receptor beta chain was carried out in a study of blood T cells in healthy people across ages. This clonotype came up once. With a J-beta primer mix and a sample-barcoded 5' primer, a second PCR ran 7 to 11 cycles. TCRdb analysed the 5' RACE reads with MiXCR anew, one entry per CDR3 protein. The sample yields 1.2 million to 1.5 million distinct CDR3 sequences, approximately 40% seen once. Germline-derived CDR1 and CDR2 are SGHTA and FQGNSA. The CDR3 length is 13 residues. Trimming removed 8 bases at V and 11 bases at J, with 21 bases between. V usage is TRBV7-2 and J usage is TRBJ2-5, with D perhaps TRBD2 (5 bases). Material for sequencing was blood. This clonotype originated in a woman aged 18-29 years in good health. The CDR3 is CASVRGIYNEQYF. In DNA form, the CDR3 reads TGTGCCAGCGTTCGGGGAATTTACAATGAGCAGTACTTC.